What follows are 14 T cell receptor beta chains derived from one specimen sequenced in a study of blood T cells in healthy people across ages. A second PCR of roughly 7 to 11 cycles used a sample-barcoded 5' primer and a J-beta primer mix. TCRdb re-derived calls from the 5' RACE reads in MiXCR, one entry per CDR3 protein. Here the sample spans roughly 1,100,000 distinct CDR3 sequences, approximately 26% being singletons. These sequences were also reported in another study, on T cells of mothers and their children.

Sequencing input: blood. The source of these receptors is a girl under 10 years old in good health.

The sample holds a few counts of this clonotype. The chain uses TRBV29-1 and TRBJ2-5; tentative D call: TRBD1 (6 bases). The length of the CDR3 is 14 residues. The V gene's germline CDR1 is SQVTM and CDR2 ANQGSEA. The germline V and J ends were trimmed by 8 bases and 5 bases, with 21 bases remaining between them. CDR3 sequence (DNA): TGCAGCTTTCTTGGGACACCCGTCGGGGAGACCCAGTACTTC. Its protein product is CSFLGTPVGETQYF.

V is TRBV3-1 and J is TRBJ2-5; perhaps TRBD2 as D (5 bases). This CDR3 is built from 14 residues. Germline CDR1 reads LGHDT; CDR2 reads YNNKEL (reference sequence). Trimming shortened V by 1 base and J by 4 bases, and 10 bases separated the two germline ends. CDR3 sequence reads: CASSQAGWGETQYF. DNA for the CDR3: TGTGCCAGCAGCCAAGCGGGATGGGGAGAGACCCAGTACTTC.

CDR3 in DNA: TGTGCCAGCAGTCGGACTGTTCTTGAGCAGTTCTTC. Its protein product is CASSRTVLEQFF. This chain connects TRBV12-3 or TRBV12-4 to TRBJ2-5; D is possibly TRBD2 (5 bases). The J call is in doubt because the DNA end fits TRBJ2-1 better. This CDR3 is 12 amino acids long.

The chain employs TRBV20-1 and TRBJ1-4, with 7 bases fitting TRBD1. Germline CDR1 reads DFQATT; CDR2 reads SNEGSKA (reference sequence). This CDR3 is built from 13 residues. V shed 6 bases, J shed 4 bases, and the junction held 5 bases outside the gene matches. The chain's CDR3 is CSARGGDNEKLFF. The CDR3 DNA reads TGCAGTGCCAGGGGGGGGGATAATGAAAAACTGTTTTTT.

This rearrangement joins TRBV28 to TRBJ2-1, with TRBD2 identical over 12 bases. Germline V gene data show CDR1 as MDHEN and CDR2 as SYDVKM. Losses at the gene ends were 5 bases for V and 9 bases for J; bases not matched to a gene: 14. The CDR3 is 17 amino acids. Here the CDR3 reads CASSLPVRLAGEFEQFF. DNA of the CDR3: TGTGCCAGCAGTCTGCCGGTCCGACTAGCGGGAGAGTTTGAGCAGTTCTTC.

V is TRBV12-3 or TRBV12-4 and J is TRBJ2-5; 7 bases are a match to TRBD1. The CDR3 has 13 residues. J was trimmed by 5 bases and V by 7 bases; bases with no gene match: 7. The CDR3 region is CASIFDRDETQYF. The CDR3 DNA follows: TGTGCCAGCATATTCGACAGGGATGAGACCCAGTACTTC.

The chain has TRBV4-3 and TRBJ2-5; D gene unclear. TRBJ2-7 matches the DNA end more closely, so the J call is doubtful. This CDR3 is built from 14 residues. Looked up from germline, CDR1 is LGHNA and CDR2 is YSLEER. In DNA, the CDR3 is TGCGCCAGCAGCCAAGTTACAGACTCCTACGAGCAGTACTTC. This sequence encodes CASSQVTDSYEQYF.

This chain connects TRBV7-2 to TRBJ2-1; a weak D match, TRBD2 (6 bases). The germline gives CDR1 SGHTA, CDR2 FQGNSA. V gave up 3 bases and J gave up 11 bases, with 20 bases separating them. The CDR3 covers 15 residues. CDR3 coding DNA: TGTGCCAGCAGCTTGGGGGGTTCCGCCGCCGATCAGCAGTTCTTC. It encodes CASSLGGSAADQQFF.

This clonotype was seen a handful of times. In nucleotides, the CDR3 is TGCAGTGCTCGGGGGTGGCAGACTGAAGCTTTCTTT. As protein: CSARGWQTEAFF. The chain carries TRBV20-1 and TRBJ1-1, with TRBD1 as a possible D gene (5 bases). The V gene lost 5 bases and the J gene lost 5 bases, with 12 bases spanning the gap. Germline-derived CDR1 and CDR2 are DFQATT and SNEGSKA (reference sequence). The CDR3 is 12 residues long.

A few counts support this clonotype. In DNA form, the CDR3 reads TGTGCCAGCAGCTTAGTGGGGAGGATGGGGCCCAATCAGCCCCAGCATTTT. The encoded protein is CASSLVGRMGPNQPQHF. This chain links TRBV7-2 with TRBJ1-5; possibly TRBD1 for D (5 bases). In germline, CDR1 is SGHTA, CDR2 FQGNSA. This CDR3 has 17 amino acids. V lost 1 base to trimming and J lost 3 bases, with 16 bases between them.

This clonotype appeared a few times. The V gene is TRBV4-1, the J gene TRBJ1-1; D might be TRBD1 (5 bases). V lost 2 bases and J 0 bases, leaving 13 bases between the germline ends. Germline lookup yields CDR1 MGHRA and CDR2 YSYEKL. This CDR3 region has 16 residues. This CDR3 reads CASSQLSGHLNTEAFF. The CDR3 coding sequence is TGCGCCAGCAGCCAACTTTCAGGACACCTGAACACTGAAGCTTTCTTT.

V usage is TRBV5-1 and J usage is TRBJ2-1; TRBD2 matches at 11 bases. The DNA end favors TRBJ2-7, so the J call may be wrong. The germline gives CDR1 SGHRS, CDR2 YFSETQ. The CDR3 runs 15 residues. Here the CDR3 reads CASSAGTSGLYEQYF. In nucleotides, the CDR3 is TGCGCCAGCAGCGCCGGGACTAGCGGACTCTACGAGCAGTACTTC.

This clonotype showed up just a few times. The chain recombines TRBV9 with TRBJ2-1, with D possibly being TRBD1 or TRBD2 (5 bases each). Germline-derived CDR1 and CDR2 are SGDLS and YYNGEE. Trimming removed 0 bases at V and 7 bases at J, with 14 bases between. CDR3 length: 15 residues. CDR3 loop: CASSVGGASVNEQFF. CDR3 nucleotide sequence: TGTGCCAGCAGCGTAGGAGGGGCTAGTGTGAATGAGCAGTTCTTC.

The table lists this clonotype with a few counts. The genes are TRBV20-1 and TRBJ2-1; D might be TRBD2 (5 bases). V lost 7 bases to trimming and J lost 9 bases, with 28 bases between them. This CDR3 is 16 amino acids long. Germline values: CDR1 DFQATT, CDR2 SNEGSKA (reference sequence). Written as DNA, the CDR3 is TGCAGTGAGTTAAGAAGGAGCGGCTACACCGACGGTGAGCAGTTCTTC. Translated, it gives CSELRRSGYTDGEQFF.